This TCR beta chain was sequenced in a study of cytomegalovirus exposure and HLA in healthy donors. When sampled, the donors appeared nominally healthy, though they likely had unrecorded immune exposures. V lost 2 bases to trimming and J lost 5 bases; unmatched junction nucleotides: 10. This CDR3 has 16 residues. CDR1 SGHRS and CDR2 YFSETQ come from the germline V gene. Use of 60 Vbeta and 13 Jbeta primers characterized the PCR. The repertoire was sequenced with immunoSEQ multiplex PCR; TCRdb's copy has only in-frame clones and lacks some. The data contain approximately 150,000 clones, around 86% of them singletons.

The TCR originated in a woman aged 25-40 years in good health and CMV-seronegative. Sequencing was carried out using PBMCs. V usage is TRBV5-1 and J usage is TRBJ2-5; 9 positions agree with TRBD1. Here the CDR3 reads CASSFSSGTGKETQYF. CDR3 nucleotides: TGCGCCAGCAGCTTTAGTTCCGGGACAGGGAAGGAGACCCAGTACTTC.